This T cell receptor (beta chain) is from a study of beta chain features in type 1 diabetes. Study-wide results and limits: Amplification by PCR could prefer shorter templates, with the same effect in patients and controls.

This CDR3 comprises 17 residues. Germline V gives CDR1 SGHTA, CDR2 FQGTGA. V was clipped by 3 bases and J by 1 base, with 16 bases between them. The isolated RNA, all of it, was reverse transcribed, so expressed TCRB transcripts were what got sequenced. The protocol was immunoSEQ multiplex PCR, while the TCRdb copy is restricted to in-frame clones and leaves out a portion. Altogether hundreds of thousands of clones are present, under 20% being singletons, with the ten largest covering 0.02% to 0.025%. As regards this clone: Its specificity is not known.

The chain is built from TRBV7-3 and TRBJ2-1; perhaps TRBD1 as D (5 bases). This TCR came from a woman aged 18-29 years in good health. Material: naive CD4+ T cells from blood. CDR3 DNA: TGTGCCAGCAGCTTGTTTAAGTGTACAGGATCCTACAATGAGCAGTTCTTC. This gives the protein CASSLFKCTGSYNEQFF.